This is a list of T cell receptor beta chains from one sample in a study of lymphopenia after photon versus proton radiotherapy. The protocol was immunoSEQ multiplex PCR, while the TCRdb copy is restricted to in-frame clones and leaves out a portion. The sample comprises 25,000 to 30,000 clones, over 85% of which are singletons, and 0.81% rests with the top ten. The source was peripheral blood, collected from a patient treated with photon-based radiotherapy. The receptors stem from a woman in her 50s with cholangiocarcinoma. The CDR3 runs from the conserved cysteine through the conserved F or W. A D gene is named only where the DNA matches it firmly. Size is stated for part of the rows, as once, few or many counts, or as a class when the clone is expanded.

clone_size j_call d_call v_call cdr3_nt cdr3_aa
NA TRBJ1-1 NA TRBV7-2 TGTGCCAGCAGCCCCCCCCGTAGTTGGGCTTTCTTT CASSPPRSWAFF
once TRBJ1-1 TRBD1 TRBV6-1 TGTGCCAGCAGTGGGGACAGGGTCGATTACACTGAAGCTTTCTTT CASSGDRVDYTEAFF
once TRBJ2-3 NA TRBV5-6 TGTGCCAGCAGCTCCATACTTCCTACGGTCACAGATACGCAGTATTTT CASSSILPTVTDTQYF
NA TRBJ1-5 NA TRBV5-5 TGTGCCAGCAGCTTGCAGGTTATGAATCAGCCCCAGCATTTT CASSLQVMNQPQHF
once TRBJ1-1 NA TRBV14 TGTGCCAGCAGCCCACCTACAGGGAACACTGAAGCTTTCTTT CASSPPTGNTEAFF
NA TRBJ2-7 TRBD2 TRBV29-1 TGCAGCGCCACTAGCGGGGGGGCGTACGAGCAGTACTTC CSATSGGAYEQYF
NA TRBJ2-3 NA TRBV6-6 TGTGCCAGCAGTTTTACAGCTAGCACAGATACGCAGTATTTT CASSFTASTDTQYF
NA TRBJ2-5 TRBD2 TRBV9 TGTGCCAGCAGCGTAGCTTCGACTAGCGGGGTGACCCAGTACTTC CASSVASTSGVTQYF
NA TRBJ2-1 TRBD2 TRBV9 TGTGCCAGCAGCCCCCTAGCGGGGGGCTTGAATGAGCAGTTCTTC CASSPLAGGLNEQFF
NA TRBJ2-7 NA TRBV18 TGTGCCAGCTCCCGGGACGGAAACTACGAGCAGTACTTC CASSRDGNYEQYF
NA TRBJ1-6 NA TRBV5-6 TGTGCCAGCAGCTTCAGGAATTCACCCCTCCACTTT CASSFRNSPLHF
NA TRBJ1-2 NA TRBV30 TGTGCCTGGAGTGAGCAGGGGTATGGCTACACCTTC CAWSEQGYGYTF
NA TRBJ2-7 TRBD1 TRBV7-9 TGTGCCAGCAGCTCAGGACAGGGGAGCCTCTACGAGCAGTACTTC CASSSGQGSLYEQYF
NA TRBJ1-1 NA TRBV6-4 TGTGCCAGCAGTGACTCCGCCACGGGCTACACTGAAGCTTTCTTT CASSDSATGYTEAFF
NA TRBJ1-1 NA TRBV7-2 TGTGCCAGCAGGTTTACAGAAAACACTGAAGCTTTCTTT CASRFTENTEAFF
NA TRBJ1-6 NA TRBV12-5 TGTGCTAGTGGGGACTTCTATAATTCACCCCTCCACTTT CASGDFYNSPLHF
NA TRBJ1-6 NA TRBV28 TGTGCCAGCAGTTTTACGGGAGCTAATTCACCCCTCCACTTT CASSFTGANSPLHF
NA TRBJ2-7 NA TRBV2 TGTGCCAGCAGTGCGCGGGCGCACTCCTACGAGCAGTACTTC CASSARAHSYEQYF
NA TRBJ2-3 NA TRBV4-1 TGCGCCAGCAGCCATACGGGACTGGGGGCAGATACGCAGTATTTT CASSHTGLGADTQYF
NA TRBJ1-1 NA TRBV5-4 TGTGCCAGCAGCTTGGAAGCAGGGAGGTCTTCTGGAGCTTTCTTT CASSLEAGRSSGAFF
once TRBJ2-7 NA TRBV27 TGTGCCAGCAGTTTATCGACGGGTCGCTCCTACGAGCAGTACTTC CASSLSTGRSYEQYF
NA TRBJ2-1 TRBD2 TRBV4-1 TGCGCCAGCAGCCCGCGGGTAGCGGGGCTTAATGAGCAGTTCTTC CASSPRVAGLNEQFF
NA TRBJ1-5 NA TRBV5-8 TGTGCCAGCAGCTTGGGGACACAGGGACGAGCTCAGCCCCAGCATTTT CASSLGTQGRAQPQHF
NA TRBJ2-1 NA TRBV4-1 TGCGCCAGCGCCTGGGGGTCGGGCAATGAGCAGTTCTTC CASAWGSGNEQFF
NA TRBJ1-1 NA TRBV7-2 TGTGCCAGCAGCCCTTTTAGGCAGGGGAACACTGAAGCTTTCTTT CASSPFRQGNTEAFF
once TRBJ2-7 TRBD2 TRBV4-3 TGCGCCAGCAGCCAAGATCTAGCGGGACGCTACGAGCAGTACTTC CASSQDLAGRYEQYF
NA TRBJ1-5 NA TRBV6-1 TGTGCCAGCAGGCTAGCCGGGATAACAAATCAGCCCCAGCATTTT CASRLAGITNQPQHF
NA TRBJ1-1 NA TRBV7-9 TGTGCCAGCAGCTCTCGCAACATAAACACTGAAGCTTTCTTT CASSSRNINTEAFF
NA TRBJ2-2 TRBD2 TRBV11-2 TGTGCCAGCAGCTTAGTCACTAGCGGGGGTTCCGGGGAGCTGTTTTTT CASSLVTSGGSGELFF
NA TRBJ1-2 TRBD1 TRBV11-2 TGTGCCAGCAGCATCACACAGGGGTATGGCTACACCTTC CASSITQGYGYTF
NA TRBJ2-5 TRBD2 TRBV6-5 TGTGCCAGCAGTCTAGCGGGGGTCCGAGAGACCCAGTACTTC CASSLAGVRETQYF
NA TRBJ2-7 NA TRBV30 TGTGCCTCCACCGTGGACTGGAACGAGCAGTACTTC CASTVDWNEQYF
NA TRBJ2-1 TRBD2 TRBV15 TGTGCCACCAGTCCCCGGGAGGGGGGATCCTACAATGAGCAGTTCTTC CATSPREGGSYNEQFF
NA TRBJ1-1 NA TRBV29-1 TGCAGCTGCCAAGGTGGAGGGTTTGATTTGGCTTTCTTT CSCQGGGFDLAFF
NA TRBJ2-7 TRBD1 TRBV5-6 TGTGCCAGCAGCTTTGGTGACAGGGTCCACGAGCAGTACTTC CASSFGDRVHEQYF
NA TRBJ2-1 TRBD2 TRBV7-6 TGTGCCAGCAGCGTGGGAGCGGGGGGGCACAATGAGCAGTTCTTC CASSVGAGGHNEQFF
NA TRBJ1-2 NA TRBV19 TGTGCCAGTAGTACGGGGGCAAACTATGGCTACACCTTC CASSTGANYGYTF
once TRBJ1-6 NA TRBV19 TGTGCCAGTAGTATAGACGGCGGGAGCTCCTATAATTCACCCCTCCACTTT CASSIDGGSSYNSPLHF
once TRBJ2-7 NA TRBV6-5 TGTGCCAGCAGGAACCAGGGGGGGAGCGAGCAGTACTTC CASRNQGGSEQYF
NA TRBJ2-1 TRBD1 TRBV30 TGTGCCTGGAGTAAAGACAGGGTCACCTACAATGAGCAGTTCTTC CAWSKDRVTYNEQFF
NA TRBJ2-1 NA TRBV11-3 TGTGCCAGCAGCCTGGACATAAACAATGAGCAGTTCTTC CASSLDINNEQFF
NA TRBJ1-1 TRBD1 TRBV19 TGTGCCAGTAGTTGGCGGGACAGTCTTTTCAACACTGAAGCTTTCTTT CASSWRDSLFNTEAFF
NA TRBJ1-1 NA TRBV4-3 TGCGCCAGCAGCCAAGATTTGGGTCGGTACGGCGTTGGGGACACTGAAGCTTTCTTT CASSQDLGRYGVGDTEAFF
NA TRBJ2-5 TRBD1 TRBV19 TGTGCCAGTAGTATCGACAGGGGGCAAGAGACCCAGTACTTC CASSIDRGQETQYF
NA TRBJ2-5 NA TRBV10-3 TGTGCCATCAGTGAGTCTGACGGAATCCAAGAGACCCAGTACTTC CAISESDGIQETQYF
NA TRBJ1-2 NA TRBV7-9 TGTGCCAGCAGCTTAGCGGACCCGACATACTATGGCTACACCTTC CASSLADPTYYGYTF
NA TRBJ1-2 NA TRBV4-3 TGCGCCAGCAGCCAAGACGTCGCCCGAAAACCCTATGGCTACACCTTC CASSQDVARKPYGYTF
NA TRBJ2-7 TRBD1 TRBV2 TGTGCCAGCAGCCTATTCGGACAGGTGTCTGACGAGCAGTACTTC CASSLFGQVSDEQYF
NA TRBJ1-5 NA TRBV27 TGTGCCAGCAGTCTCCGGGAGGCCAATCAGCCCCAGCATTTT CASSLREANQPQHF
NA TRBJ2-3 NA TRBV11-2 TGTGCCAGCAGCTTACTCGAGTACGGAGATACGCAGTATTTT CASSLLEYGDTQYF
NA TRBJ2-5 NA TRBV5-1 TGCGCCAGCAGCTTGAGGCCGGGGTCAGAGACCCAGTACTTC CASSLRPGSETQYF
NA TRBJ1-6 NA TRBV6-6 TGTGCCAGCGCCCTCTTTAGCGGGTCAAATTCACCCCTCCACTTT CASALFSGSNSPLHF
NA TRBJ1-5 NA TRBV19 TGTGCCAGTAGTATTACGTCCTTGAATCAGCCCCAGCATTTT CASSITSLNQPQHF